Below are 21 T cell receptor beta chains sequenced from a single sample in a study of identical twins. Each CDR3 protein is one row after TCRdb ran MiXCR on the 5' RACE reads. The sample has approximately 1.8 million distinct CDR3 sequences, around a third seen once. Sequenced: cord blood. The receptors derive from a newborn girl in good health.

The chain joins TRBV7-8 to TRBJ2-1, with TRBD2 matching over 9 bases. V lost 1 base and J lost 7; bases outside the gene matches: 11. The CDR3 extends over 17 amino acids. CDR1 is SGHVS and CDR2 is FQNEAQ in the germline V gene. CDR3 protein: CASSLGRWSSGENEQFF. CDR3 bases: TGTGCCAGCAGCTTAGGTCGTTGGTCTAGCGGGGAAAATGAGCAGTTCTTC.

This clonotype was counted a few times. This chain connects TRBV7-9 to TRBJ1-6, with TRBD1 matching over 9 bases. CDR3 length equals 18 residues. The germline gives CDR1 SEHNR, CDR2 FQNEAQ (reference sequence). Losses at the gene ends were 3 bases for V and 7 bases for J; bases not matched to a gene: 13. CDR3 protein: CASSFSGGTGLSNSPLHF. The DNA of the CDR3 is TGTGCCAGCAGCTTTTCAGGCGGGACAGGGCTGTCCAATTCACCCCTCCACTTT. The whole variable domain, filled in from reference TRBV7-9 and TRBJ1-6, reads DTGVSQNPRHKITKRGQNVTFRCDPISEHNRLYWYRQTLGQGPEFLTYFQNEAQLEKSRLLSDRFSAERPKGSFSTLEIQRTEQGDSAMYLCASSFSGGTGLSNSPLHFGNGTRLTVT.

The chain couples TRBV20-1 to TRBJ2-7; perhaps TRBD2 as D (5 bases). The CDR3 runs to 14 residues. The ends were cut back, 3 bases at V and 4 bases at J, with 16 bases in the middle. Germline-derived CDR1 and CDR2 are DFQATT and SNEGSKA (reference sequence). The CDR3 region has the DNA TGCAGTGCTAGGGCCGGAGGTATCTGGTACGAGCAGTACTTC. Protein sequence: CSARAGGIWYEQYF.

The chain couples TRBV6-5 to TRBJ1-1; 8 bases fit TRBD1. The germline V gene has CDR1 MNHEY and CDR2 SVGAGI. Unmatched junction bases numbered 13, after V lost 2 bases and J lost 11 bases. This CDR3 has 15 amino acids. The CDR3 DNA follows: TGTGCCAGCAGTTACCTCGTTCTAGGCAGGGGGCCGGCTTTCTTT. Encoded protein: CASSYLVLGRGPAFF.

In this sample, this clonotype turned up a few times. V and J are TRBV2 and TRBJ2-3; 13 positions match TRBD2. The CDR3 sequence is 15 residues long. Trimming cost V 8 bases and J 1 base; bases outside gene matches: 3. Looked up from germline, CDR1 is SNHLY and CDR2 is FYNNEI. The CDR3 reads CASPGTSGGTDTQYF. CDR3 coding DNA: TGTGCCAGCCCCGGGACTAGCGGGGGCACAGATACGCAGTATTTT. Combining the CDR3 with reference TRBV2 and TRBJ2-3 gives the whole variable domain EPEVTQTPSHQVTQMGQEVILRCVPISNHLYFYWYRQILGQKVEFLVSFYNNEISEKSEIFDDQFSVERPDGSNFTLKIRSTKLEDSAMYFCASPGTSGGTDTQYFGPGTRLTVL.

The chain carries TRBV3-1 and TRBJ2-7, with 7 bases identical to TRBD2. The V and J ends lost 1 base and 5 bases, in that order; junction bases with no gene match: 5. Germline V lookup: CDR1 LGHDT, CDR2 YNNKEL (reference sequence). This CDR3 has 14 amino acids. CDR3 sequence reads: CASSQVAGDDEQYF. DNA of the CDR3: TGTGCCAGCAGCCAAGTGGCGGGAGATGACGAGCAGTACTTC.

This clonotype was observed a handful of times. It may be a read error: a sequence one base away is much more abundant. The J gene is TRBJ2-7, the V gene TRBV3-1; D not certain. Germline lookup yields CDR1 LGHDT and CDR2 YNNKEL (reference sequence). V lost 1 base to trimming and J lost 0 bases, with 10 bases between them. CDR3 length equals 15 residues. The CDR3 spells CASSQGLGSSYEQYF. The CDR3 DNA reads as TGTGCCAGCAGCCAAGGACTGGGCAGCTCCTACGAGCAGTACTTC.

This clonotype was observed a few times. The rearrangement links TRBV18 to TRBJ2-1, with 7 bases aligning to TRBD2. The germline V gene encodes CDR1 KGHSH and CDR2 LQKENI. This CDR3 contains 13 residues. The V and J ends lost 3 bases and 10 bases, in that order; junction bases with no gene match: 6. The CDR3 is CASSPSISGEQFF. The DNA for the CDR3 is TGTGCCAGCTCACCGTCGATTAGCGGGGAGCAGTTCTTC. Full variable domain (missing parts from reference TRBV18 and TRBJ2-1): NAGVMQNPRHLVRRRGQEARLRCSPMKGHSHVYWYRQLPEEGLKFMVYLQKENIIDESGMPKERFSAEFPKEGPSILRIQQVVRGDSAAYFCASSPSISGEQFFGPGTRLTVL.

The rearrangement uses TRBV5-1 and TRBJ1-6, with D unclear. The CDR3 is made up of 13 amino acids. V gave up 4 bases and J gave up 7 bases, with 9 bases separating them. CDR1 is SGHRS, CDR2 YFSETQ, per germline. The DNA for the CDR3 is TGCGCCAGCAGCCACCAGGAGAATTCACCCCTCCACTTT. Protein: CASSHQENSPLHF.

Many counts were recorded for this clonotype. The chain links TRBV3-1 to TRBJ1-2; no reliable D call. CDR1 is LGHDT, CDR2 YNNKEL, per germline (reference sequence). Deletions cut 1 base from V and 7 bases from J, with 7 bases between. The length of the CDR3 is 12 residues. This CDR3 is CASSQVNRGYTF. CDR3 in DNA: TGTGCCAGCAGCCAAGTGAACCGTGGCTACACCTTC.

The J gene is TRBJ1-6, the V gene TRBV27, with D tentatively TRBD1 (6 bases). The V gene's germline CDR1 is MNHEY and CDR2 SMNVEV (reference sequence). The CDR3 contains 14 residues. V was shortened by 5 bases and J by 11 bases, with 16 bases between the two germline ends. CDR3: CASSPRTERTPLHF. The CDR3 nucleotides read TGTGCCAGCAGTCCCCGGACAGAAAGGACACCCCTCCACTTT.

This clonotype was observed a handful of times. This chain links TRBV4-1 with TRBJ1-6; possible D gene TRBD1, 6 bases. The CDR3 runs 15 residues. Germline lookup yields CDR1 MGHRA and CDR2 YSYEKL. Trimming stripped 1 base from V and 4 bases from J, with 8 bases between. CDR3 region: CASSQGGTYNSPLHF. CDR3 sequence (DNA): TGCGCCAGCAGCCAAGGGGGGACATATAATTCACCCCTCCACTTT.

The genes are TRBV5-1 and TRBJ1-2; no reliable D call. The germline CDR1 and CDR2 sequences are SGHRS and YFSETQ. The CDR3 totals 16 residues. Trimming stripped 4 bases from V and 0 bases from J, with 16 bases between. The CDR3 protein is CASSRIGTRANYGYTF. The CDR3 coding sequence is TGCGCCAGCAGCAGAATCGGTACACGCGCTAACTATGGCTACACCTTC.

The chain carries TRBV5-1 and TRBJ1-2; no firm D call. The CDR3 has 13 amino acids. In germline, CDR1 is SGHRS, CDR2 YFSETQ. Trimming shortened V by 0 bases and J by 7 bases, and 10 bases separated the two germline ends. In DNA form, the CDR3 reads TGCGCCAGCAGCTTGGACGGGAACGGTGGCTACACCTTC. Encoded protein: CASSLDGNGGYTF.

The CDR3 DNA is TGTGCTAGCCTCACTGGTGGCACAGATACGCAGTATTTT. Amino acids: CASLTGGTDTQYF. This chain connects TRBV24-1 to TRBJ2-3; D gene ambiguous. This CDR3 spans 13 amino acids. Germline CDR1 and CDR2: KGHDR and SFDVKD.

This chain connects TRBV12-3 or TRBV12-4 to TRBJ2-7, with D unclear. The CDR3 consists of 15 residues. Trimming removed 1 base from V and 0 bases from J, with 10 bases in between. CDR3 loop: CASSLGLDFSYEQYF. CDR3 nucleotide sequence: TGTGCCAGCAGTTTAGGGCTAGACTTCTCCTACGAGCAGTACTTC.

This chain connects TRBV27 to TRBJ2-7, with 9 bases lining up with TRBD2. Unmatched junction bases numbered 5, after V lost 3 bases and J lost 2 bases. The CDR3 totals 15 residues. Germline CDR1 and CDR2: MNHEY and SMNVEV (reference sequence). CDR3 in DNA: TGTGCCAGCAGTTTGAGCGGGAGGTCCCCCTACGAGCAGTACTTC. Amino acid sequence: CASSLSGRSPYEQYF.

CDR3 region: CASSQDRRSGLTEAFF. The CDR3 bases are TGCGCCAGCAGCCAAGATCGGCGATCCGGCCTTACTGAAGCTTTCTTT. The rearrangement uses TRBV4-1 and TRBJ1-1; D is uncertain. Germline lookup yields CDR1 MGHRA and CDR2 YSYEKL. The CDR3 covers 16 residues. Deletions cut 0 bases from V and 5 bases from J, with 16 bases between.

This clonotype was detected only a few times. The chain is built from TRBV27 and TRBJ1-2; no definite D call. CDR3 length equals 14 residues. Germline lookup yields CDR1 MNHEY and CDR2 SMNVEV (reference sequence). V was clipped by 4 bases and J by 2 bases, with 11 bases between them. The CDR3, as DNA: TGTGCCAGCAGTTCCGGCAGAACCAACTATGGCTACACCTTC. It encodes CASSSGRTNYGYTF.

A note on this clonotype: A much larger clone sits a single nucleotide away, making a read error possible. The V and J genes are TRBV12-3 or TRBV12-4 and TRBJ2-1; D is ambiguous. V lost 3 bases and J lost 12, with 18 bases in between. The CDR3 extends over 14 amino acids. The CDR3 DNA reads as TGTGCCAGCAGTTTCCAGTACTTCGTCCATGGGCAGTTCTTC. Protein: CASSFQYFVHGQFF.

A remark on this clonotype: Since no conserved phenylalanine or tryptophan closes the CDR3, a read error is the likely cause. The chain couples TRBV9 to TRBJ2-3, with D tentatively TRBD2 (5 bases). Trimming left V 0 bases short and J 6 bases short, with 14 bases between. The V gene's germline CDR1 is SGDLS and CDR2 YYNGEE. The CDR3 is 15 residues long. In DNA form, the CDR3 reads TGTGCCAGCAGCGTAGACAATGGGGAGTTGGATACGCAGTATGTT. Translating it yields CASSVDNGELDTQYV.